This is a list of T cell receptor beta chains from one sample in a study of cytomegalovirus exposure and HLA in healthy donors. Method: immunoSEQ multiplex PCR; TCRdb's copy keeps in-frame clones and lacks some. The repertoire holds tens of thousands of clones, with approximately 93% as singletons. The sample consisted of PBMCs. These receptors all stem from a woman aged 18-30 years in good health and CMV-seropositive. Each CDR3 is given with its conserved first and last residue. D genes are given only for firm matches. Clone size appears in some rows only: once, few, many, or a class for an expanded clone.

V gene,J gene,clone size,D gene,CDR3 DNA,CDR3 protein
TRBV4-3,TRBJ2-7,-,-,TGCGCCAGCAGCCAAGATAGGTTCAGGGGCGAATACGAGCAGTACTTC,CASSQDRFRGEYEQYF
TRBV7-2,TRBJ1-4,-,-,TGTGCCAGCAGCTTATGGGGTCGCGGAGGTGAAAAACTGTTTTTT,CASSLWGRGGEKLFF
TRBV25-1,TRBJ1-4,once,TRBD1,TGTGCCAGCAGTGCATCCAGGGGGTCGGCCTACTATGAAAAACTGTTTTTT,CASSASRGSAYYEKLFF
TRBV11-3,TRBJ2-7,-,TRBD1,TGTGCCAGCAGCTTCGGGACAGACCTCGGGGTCTACGAGCAGTACTTC,CASSFGTDLGVYEQYF
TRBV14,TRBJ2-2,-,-,TGTGCCAGCAGCCAAAGACTCAATGGGGAGCTGTTTTTT,CASSQRLNGELFF
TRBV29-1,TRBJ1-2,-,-,TGCAGCCCCAAGAAGGGGGTCGACTATGGCTACACCTTC,CSPKKGVDYGYTF
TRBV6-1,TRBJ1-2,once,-,TGTGCCAGCAGTGAAGTGATCTATAGGGAGGGTGGCTACACCTTC,CASSEVIYREGGYTF
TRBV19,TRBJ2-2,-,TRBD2,TGTGCCAGTAGTAACCCTAGCGGGGGGACGAACACCGGGGAGCTGTTTTTT,CASSNPSGGTNTGELFF
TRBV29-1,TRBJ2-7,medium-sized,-,TGCAGCGCAAGACAGGAGCCGACCTACGAGCAGTACTTC,CSARQEPTYEQYF
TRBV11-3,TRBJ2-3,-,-,TGTGCCAGCAGCTTAGAGTGGCTCCCGGGAGATACGCAGTATTTT,CASSLEWLPGDTQYF
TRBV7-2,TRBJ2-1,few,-,TGTGCCAGCAGCCAGCAACCGGGGGTCGGCAATGAGCAGTTCTTC,CASSQQPGVGNEQFF
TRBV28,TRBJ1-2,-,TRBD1,TGTGCCAGCAGACTCACAGGGGACTATGGCTACACCTTC,CASRLTGDYGYTF
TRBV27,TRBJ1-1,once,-,TGTGCCAGCAGTCCGGGACATACGAACACTGAAGCTTTCTTT,CASSPGHTNTEAFF
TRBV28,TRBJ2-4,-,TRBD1,TGTGCCAGCAGCACTTGGGGGACAGGGCTTAACATTCAGTACTTC,CASSTWGTGLNIQYF
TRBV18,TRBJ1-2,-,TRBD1,TGTGCCAGCTCACCCATGACAGGGCTAAATTCTAACTATGGCTACACCTTC,CASSPMTGLNSNYGYTF
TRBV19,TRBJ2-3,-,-,TGTGCCAGTAGTACCCTCGGCAGGGCAGATACGCAGTATTTT,CASSTLGRADTQYF
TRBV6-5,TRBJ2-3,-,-,TGTGCCAGCAGTTACGGCGGGAGCACAGATACGCAGTATTTT,CASSYGGSTDTQYF